This T cell receptor (beta chain) derives from a study of CD8+ T cells in alopecia areata (dated by TCRdb to 2016 to 2018). Background for the entire study: Treated patients were enrolled in an open-label pilot trial of oral tofacitinib, 5 to 10 mg twice daily, for moderate-to-severe alopecia areata. The SALT score, which quantifies the percentage of affected scalp surface area, was used to measure disease severity in treated patients. Scalp tissue and sorted CD4+ and CD8+ peripheral blood T cells from patchy and totalis/universalis alopecia areata patients and from healthy controls were covered by human TCRbeta sequencing. The study used high-throughput TCRbeta sequencing to examine T cell clonal expansion in alopecia areata, in both the C3H/HeJ mouse model and human patients. Patients received tofacitinib for 6 to 18 months and were then followed off drug for 6 months to check for delayed response and recurrence. RNA came from the PAXgene miRNA kit for fixed scalp, the miRNeasy kit for PBMCs, and the RNeasy kit for mouse skin. Clonality in the scalp was compared among normal scalp (n=4), patchy alopecia areata scalp (n=8), and alopecia totalis/universalis scalp (n=8). Biopsies were taken from tofacitinib-treated patients at baseline and again at 4 and 24 weeks into treatment, and several of those patients also had a later scalp biopsy. Amplification of TCRbeta CDR3 regions was done by immunoSEQ multiplex PCR using 35 Vbeta forward primers and 13 Jbeta reverse primers. The research as a whole found: Unlike mouse skin, where gammadelta T cells dominate, normal human skin contains resident alphabeta T cells that get sequenced too, which complicates analysis of the scalp TCR repertoire. Compared with normal scalp, lesional scalp, particularly in alopecia totalis/universalis, had higher clonality and more expanded CD8+ clones, which suggests antigenic drive. Scalp clonality and the number of expanded CD8+ clones among the top 100 scalp clones were significantly decreased by tofacitinib. During tofacitinib treatment, many expanded lesional clones remained in scalp and blood, and this persistence may partly explain relapse after treatment is stopped. Compared with mice, TCR sequences shared between patients were less clear, possibly partly because of HLA diversity across the patient population. Because the treated cohort was small and included a single nonresponder, larger studies are needed to assess links between baseline CD8+ expansion and response.

In regard to this clone: Its specific antigen is unknown. Base quality data are lacking; no much larger clone is found one base away.

The library was prepared using the immunoSEQ multiplex PCR assay. For TCR sequencing, RNA was extracted from every sample and reverse transcribed into cDNA to serve as template. SuperScript III was used for first-strand cDNA synthesis, primed with a 2:1 mix of oligo-dT and random hexamers. Amplification bias was assessed with a synthetic immune receptor repertoire, and residual bias was removed computationally. Per the source publication's procedure: Raw reads were preprocessed to remove errors, and CDR3 was defined by IMGT conventions from the conserved cysteine to phenylalanine. Clonality was computed as 1 minus the Shannon entropy, with the entropy normalized by log2 of the number of productive unique TCRs. CD4 or CD8 identity of scalp clones was inferred by cross-referencing scalp TCRbeta sequences with sorted blood CD4 and CD8 repertoires. TCRdb mirrors the immuneACCESS table, restricted to in-frame sequences. Some clones are absent from its copies; in checked studies, under half trace to an unresolved V gene, and the reason for the others is unknown. V, J and clone size were drawn from that table, and D and trimming were deduced from the DNA. The sample table holds fewer than 250,000 clones, of which roughly two fifths were seen once. The ten top clones hold about 0.48% of the sample.

Reading the label with the study, this specimen's treatment or condition is: oral pan-JAK inhibitor, 5-10 mg twice daily. Peripheral blood and lesional scalp punch biopsies were obtained from patients with alopecia areata. PBMCs were isolated by density centrifugation and stained for CD3, CD4 and CD8, and CD4+ and CD8+ T cells were sorted on a FACSAria. Including the terminal cysteine and phenylalanine, the CDR3 comprises 14 residues. Only CDR3 DNA remains: 42 bases, in frame from the first base. Per the germline V gene, SGDLS is the CDR1 and YYNGEE is the CDR2. V loses 2 bases, J loses 4 bases, and the germline ends lie 9 bases apart.

The receptor was isolated from a human donor with alopecia areata. The material was CD4+ T cells sorted from blood, obtained at approximately week 34, from a patient treated with tofacitinib. Rearrangement joined TRBV9 to TRBJ2-2; TRBD2 might be the D gene, on 5 matching bases. The DNA sequence reads TGTGCCAGCAGCGTGAGGGTTGGCACCGGGGAGCTGTTTTTT. This is translated as CASSVRVGTGELFF.